The 5 T cell receptor beta chains reported below all come from one sample, sequenced in a study of T-cell reconstitution after alpha-beta-depleted transplantation in children. Preparing the TCRbeta library involved the use of unique molecular identifiers. MiXCR was run by TCRdb on the PCR reads, yielding one entry per CDR3 protein. The table has over 25,000 distinct CDR3 sequences, 15% to 20% seen once. Material: PBMCs, mostly from graft donor cells, obtained 60 days after TCRalphabeta/CD19-depleted stem cell transplant. These receptors all stem from a male patient aged 2-15 years who had a stem cell transplant for acute lymphoblastic leukemia, so the T cells may come from the graft donor.

This clonotype was observed at least ten times. CDR3 coding DNA: TGTGCCAGCACTCCGAATCGGGCAGATACGCAGTATTTT. Translation gives CASTPNRADTQYF. This rearrangement joins TRBV27 to TRBJ2-3; D call uncertain. The V gene lost 7 bases and the J gene lost 4 bases, with 12 bases spanning the gap. This CDR3 has 13 residues. Germline V gene data show CDR1 as MNHEY and CDR2 as SMNVEV (reference sequence).

Remarks on this clonotype: The CDR3 end shows no conserved phenylalanine or tryptophan, and so a read error is likely. This sequence joins TRBV29-1 and TRBJ1-2; 10 nucleotides match TRBD1. Losses at the gene ends were 4 bases for V and 7 bases for J; bases not matched to a gene: 15. The CDR3 consists of 16 residues. Germline CDR1 is SQVTM and CDR2 is ANQGSEA. CDR3 bases: TGCAGCGTTGTAGTGTTTGCCTCGACAGGGGGCTCTGGCTACACCTAC. It encodes CSVVVFASTGGSGYTY.

The V and J genes are TRBV12-3 or TRBV12-4 and TRBJ1-4, with 9 bases that match TRBD1. The CDR3 loop spans 16 amino acids. V was clipped by 4 bases and J by 6 bases; unmatched bases: 9. As DNA, the CDR3 is TGTGCCAGCAGTTCCCCCTGGGACAGGGTTGATGAAAAACTGTTTTTT. This translates into CASSSPWDRVDEKLFF.

The genes are TRBV30 and TRBJ2-1; possible D gene TRBD1, 6 bases. Germline-derived CDR1 and CDR2 are GTSNPN and SVGIG (reference sequence). V was shortened by 2 bases and J by 9 bases, with 11 bases between the two germline ends. CDR3 size: 12 residues. Written as DNA, the CDR3 is TGTGCCTGGAGTTACAGGGTCGGTGAGCAGTTCTTC. Translation gives CAWSYRVGEQFF.

In this sample, this clonotype turned up many times. The V call is TRBV5-1, the J call TRBJ2-7, with TRBD1 matching 8 bases. The CDR3 extends over 14 amino acids. Looked up from germline, CDR1 is SGHRS and CDR2 is YFSETQ. The junction had 1 base not matched to a gene; V was cut back by 0 bases and J by 2 bases. CDR3 nucleotides: TGCGCCAGCAGCTTGGGGACAGGGCCCTACGAGCAGTACTTC. Translation gives CASSLGTGPYEQYF. The full variable domain, its missing parts supplied by reference TRBV5-1 and TRBJ2-7, is KAGVTQTPRYLIKTRGQQVTLSCSPISGHRSVSWYQQTPGQGLQFLFEYFSETQRNKGNFPGRFSGRQFSNSRSEMNVSTLELGDSALYLCASSLGTGPYEQYFGPGTRLTVT.